Presented here are 14 T cell receptor beta chains from one specimen sequenced in a study of sequential checkpoint blockade in melanoma. Profiled with immunoSEQ multiplex PCR; TCRdb holds only in-frame clones, not every one. This sample carries about 5,000 clones, under 20% of them seen once, and the ten largest clones take roughly 8.6%. Stated treatment: randomized to nivolumab then ipilimumab (arm A) or the reverse (arm B). Sequenced here: tumor tissue (inferred from file names), sampled from a patient given nivolumab and ipilimumab in sequence. The receptors shown here come from a human donor with melanoma.

This chain links TRBV28 with TRBJ2-5; D is unclear. The CDR3 has 14 amino acids. The germline gives CDR1 MDHEN, CDR2 SYDVKM. Deletions cut 1 base from V and 1 base from J, with 7 bases between. As DNA, the CDR3 is TGTGCCAGCAGTTTATTTGCACTCCAAGAGACCCAGTACTTC. It translates to CASSLFALQETQYF.

The chain carries TRBV29-1 and TRBJ2-5, with D possibly being TRBD1 (6 bases). This CDR3 is 13 amino acids long. The germline CDR1 and CDR2 sequences are SQVTM and ANQGSEA. Trimming pared 4 bases from V and 5 bases from J, leaving 14 bases between. The DNA for the CDR3 is TGCAGCGTTGGGGTCAGGGGTTTCGAGACCCAGTACTTC. Protein sequence: CSVGVRGFETQYF.

The chain couples TRBV28 to TRBJ1-2; TRBD1 is a possible D gene (6 bases). This CDR3 is built from 16 residues. Per the germline V gene, CDR1 is MDHEN and CDR2 is SYDVKM. Trimming shortened V by 5 bases and J by 2 bases, and 18 bases separated the two germline ends. CDR3 DNA sequence: TGTGCCAGCAGTCCAAAATACAGGGACCGGAACTATGGCTACACCTTC. Translating gives CASSPKYRDRNYGYTF.

This clone has only a few counts. The DNA of the CDR3 is TGTGCCTGGAGTAAGAGAATAGGGCGGCCTAACTATGGCTACACCTTC. Residues: CAWSKRIGRPNYGYTF. The chain links TRBV30 to TRBJ1-2, with no clear D. This CDR3 has 16 amino acids. V was pared by 2 bases and J by 0 bases, with 16 bases between. Looked up from germline, CDR1 is GTSNPN and CDR2 is SVGIG (reference sequence).

At least ten counts were recorded for this clone. The chain joins TRBV11-3 to TRBJ1-6, with D possibly being TRBD1 (5 bases). V was clipped by 3 bases and J by 7 bases, with 10 bases between them. CDR1 SGHNT and CDR2 YENEEA come from the germline V gene. This CDR3 comprises 14 residues. Written as DNA, the CDR3 is TGTGCCAGCAGCTTGGGACCGCTGAATTCACCCCTCCACTTT. This translates into CASSLGPLNSPLHF.

This clone occurred a few times. The CDR3 DNA reads as TGTGCCACCAGCAGAGATTGGGGGCAGGAACAGCCCCAGCATTTT. It yields the protein CATSRDWGQEQPQHF. The chain links TRBV15 to TRBJ1-5, with D maybe TRBD1 (6 bases). Trimming stripped 0 bases from V and 7 bases from J, with 13 bases between. This CDR3 is built from 15 residues. CDR1 LNHNV and CDR2 YYDKDF come from the germline V gene (reference sequence).

The chain links TRBV6-8 to TRBJ1-1; D is perhaps TRBD1 (5 bases). The CDR3 runs to 14 residues. V lost 6 bases, J lost 1 base, and 12 bases lay in between. Germline V gives CDR1 MNHGY, CDR2 SAAAGT. The DNA of the CDR3 is TGTGCCAGCAGCCAATCTACAGGGAACACTGAAGCTTTCTTT. Residues: CASSQSTGNTEAFF.

In its sample, this clone is medium-sized. V is TRBV11-3 and J is TRBJ2-1, with D unresolved. There are 15 residues in the CDR3. Trimming stripped 5 bases from V and 4 bases from J, with 15 bases between. Germline CDR1 and CDR2: SGHNT and YENEEA. CDR3 in amino acids: CASSQPGSGYNEQFF. The CDR3 nucleotides are TGTGCCAGCAGCCAACCAGGTTCGGGTTACAATGAGCAGTTCTTC. Looking up the rest from reference TRBV11-3 and TRBJ2-1 gives the full variable domain: EAGVVQSPRYKIIEKKQPVAFWCNPISGHNTLYWYLQNLGQGPELLIRYENEEAVDDSQLPKDRFSAERLKGVDSTLKIQPAELGDSAVYLCASSQPGSGYNEQFFGPGTRLTVL.

The rearrangement links TRBV7-1 to TRBJ2-7, with D possibly being TRBD2 (6 bases). TRBV7-1 is noted as an ORF with a role that remains uncertain. The V end was cut by 4 bases, the J end by 5 bases, with 12 bases between. CDR3 size: 13 residues. The CDR3, as DNA: TGTGCCAGCAGCTTAGGAGGAGGGAACGAGCAGTACTTC. Its protein product is CASSLGGGNEQYF.

This clone came up many times. One end of the junction fails to match germline, which may point to a read error. The V and J genes are TRBV9 and TRBJ1-5; D not certain. This CDR3 spans 12 amino acids. Germline CDR1 is SGDLS and CDR2 is YYNGEE. The CDR3 region is CATSTSNQPQHF. Here the CDR3 DNA reads TGTGCCACCAGCACTAGCAATCAGCCCCAGCATTTT.

The chain joins TRBV10-3 to TRBJ1-6; 8 bases agree with TRBD1. The CDR3 has 17 amino acids. The junction had 3 bases not matched to a gene; V was cut back by 0 bases and J by 2 bases. Germline CDR1 is ENHRY and CDR2 is SYGVKD. The CDR3 bases are TGTGCCATCAGTGAGTCGATACAGGGGGCCTATAATTCACCCCTCCACTTT. It is translated as CAISESIQGAYNSPLHF.

This clone occurred a few times. This chain connects TRBV28 to TRBJ1-2; D is ambiguous. The germline V gene encodes CDR1 MDHEN and CDR2 SYDVKM. This CDR3 comprises 12 residues. Trimming shortened V by 6 bases and J by 5 bases, and 10 bases separated the two germline ends. In nucleotides, the CDR3 is TGTGCCAGCAGCCTAGGGAGGTATGGCTACACCTTC. As protein: CASSLGRYGYTF.

This clone was seen many times. The rearrangement links TRBV11-3 to TRBJ1-1; perhaps TRBD1 as D (6 bases). Germline-derived CDR1 and CDR2 are SGHNT and YENEEA. This CDR3 region has 15 residues. Trimming left V 3 bases short and J 1 base short, with 12 bases between. For the CDR3, the DNA is TGTGCCAGCAGCTTGTACGGGGGCTCGAACACTGAAGCTTTCTTT. Translation: CASSLYGGSNTEAFF.

By its share, this clone is medium-sized (0.01 to 0.1%). The V and J genes are TRBV11-3 and TRBJ1-6; 9 positions agree with TRBD1. The length of the CDR3 is 14 residues. Germline CDR1 reads SGHNT; CDR2 reads YENEEA. With 6 bases clipped from V and 10 bases from J, the junction kept 7 bases outside the gene matches. The CDR3 DNA reads as TGTGCCAGCAGTTTGGGACAGGGCGGATCACCCCTCCACTTT. Translation gives CASSLGQGGSPLHF.